Below, one T cell receptor beta chain is given with its context. Its antigen remains undetermined. The input lacks base qualities; no much larger clone sits a single base away. The CDR3 regions of human TCRbeta chains were subjected to immunosequencing. As for the original processing: TCRs in the repertoires were matched against a reference library of SARS-CoV-2-specific TCRs that had been generated with the MIRA antigen-specificity platform. Breadth was defined as the fraction of unique TCRs that were SARS-CoV-2-associated, and depth was defined as the fraction of total T cells that were SARS-CoV-2-associated. Using the MIRA data, every spike-specific TCR was mapped to the spike region that the TCR reacted to and assigned to either a CD4 or a CD8 class. Log10-transformed breadth and depth values were compared by one-way ANOVA with Sidak's multiple comparisons tests. The immuneACCESS repertoire file appears here via TCRdb, limited to in-frame rearrangements. These files lack a portion of the clones; in checked studies, under half of the deficit traces to unresolved V genes, and the cause of the others is not known. V, J and clone size derive from that table, while D and trimming were established from the DNA sequence. This sample has tens of thousands of clones in its table, and approximately 91% of those were observed once. 22% of the sample belongs to the ten largest clones.

This entry comes from a study of T cell responses to AZD1222 COVID-19 vaccine (dated by TCRdb to the early 2020s). Study-wide context: AZD1222 recipients given second doses at about 4 weeks or at about 12 weeks were pooled, since spike-specific TCR depth and breadth were not found to differ between the two schedules. TCR sequencing covered some 240 trial participants: about 210 given two doses of AZD1222 and approximately 25 given two doses of MenACWY control vaccine. Trial participants were enrolled by age into subgroups of 18-55, 56-69 and 70-plus years, and roughly 150, 30 and 60 TCR-sequenced participants, respectively, were included in these subgroups.

The germline V gene (reference sequence) sets CDR1 to LGHDT and CDR2 to YNNKEL. V drops 0 bases and J drops 9 bases, leaving 11 bases in between. The CDR3, from cysteine to phenylalanine, totals 13 residues. CDR3 DNA is the only sequence kept; it has 39 bases, read in frame from the first base. Here is what the overall study found, with its caveats: Reportedly, almost half of the unique spike-specific TCRs recognized epitopes lying outside the regions that are mutated in the B.1.351 and B.1.1.7 variants. In the small 56-69-year group, the increase in depth fell short of significance, most likely because of low power. The vaccine-associated CD4 TCRs covered the entire spike protein, and the dominant responses fell in regions 160-218 and 743-854. A significant rise in spike-specific TCR breadth and depth was observed after two AZD1222 doses relative to day 0 and relative to MenACWY recipients. Conclusions about previously exposed vaccinees are limited because only a handful of AZD1222 recipients were SARS-CoV-2 seropositive at baseline. Because no samples from the day 14 peak response were available, repertoires could be characterized only after the peak T cell response. Most participants were white British and females outnumbered males, and the authors suggested that clonal diversity may have been underestimated.

In the paper's terms, the time point label means: baseline before first vaccination. Vaccinee samples came from UK trials COV001 and COV002, including a single-blind randomized controlled phase 2/3 trial of AZD1222 (ChAdOx1 nCoV-19) in healthy adults. For TCRbeta chain sequencing, PBMC samples were collected from trial participants at day 0 and at day 28 after the second dose. The chain links TRBV3-1 (or the pseudogene TRBV3-2) with TRBJ1-1; no D gene is confidently identified. The TCR was taken from an adult in good health. The input for sequencing was peripheral blood, taken on day 0 of AZD1222 vaccination. The DNA reads as follows: TGTGCCAGCAGCCAAGATCCCAGGAGACAAGCTTTCTTT. It codes for CASSQDPRRQAFF.